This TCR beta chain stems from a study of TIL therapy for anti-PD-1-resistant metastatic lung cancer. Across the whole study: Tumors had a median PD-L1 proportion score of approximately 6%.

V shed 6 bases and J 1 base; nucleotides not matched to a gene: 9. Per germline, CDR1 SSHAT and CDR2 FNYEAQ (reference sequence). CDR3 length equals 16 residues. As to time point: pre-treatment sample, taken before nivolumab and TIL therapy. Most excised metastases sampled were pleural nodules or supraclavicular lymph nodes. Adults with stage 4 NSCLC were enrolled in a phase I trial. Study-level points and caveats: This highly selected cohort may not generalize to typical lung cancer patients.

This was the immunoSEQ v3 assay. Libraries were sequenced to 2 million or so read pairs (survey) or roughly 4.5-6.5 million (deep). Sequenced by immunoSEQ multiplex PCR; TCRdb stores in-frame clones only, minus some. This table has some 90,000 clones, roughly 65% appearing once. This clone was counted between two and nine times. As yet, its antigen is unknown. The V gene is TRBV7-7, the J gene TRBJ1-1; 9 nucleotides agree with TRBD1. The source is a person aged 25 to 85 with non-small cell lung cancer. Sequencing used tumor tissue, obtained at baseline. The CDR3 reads CASRRTGVAQNTEAFF. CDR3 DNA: TGTGCCAGCAGACGGACAGGGGTTGCCCAGAACACTGAAGCTTTCTTT.